This TCR beta chain appears in the sequencing data of a study of blood T cells in healthy people across ages. The V segment lost 1 base and the J segment 5 bases; nucleotides outside the gene matches: 7. The CDR3 runs 16 residues. CDR1 and CDR2 (germline): SGHNT, YENEEA. For the second PCR, which ran for about 7 to 11 cycles, a sample-barcoded 5' primer and a J-beta primer mix were used. Using its own MiXCR run on the 5' RACE reads, TCRdb lists one record per CDR3 protein. The sample shows around 1,700,000 distinct CDR3 sequences, 25% to 30% of them seen only once. The V gene is TRBV11-3, the J gene TRBJ2-1; 8 positions match TRBD2. The source of this sequence is a woman aged 25-40 years in good health. Sequencing was done on a sample of blood. The DNA of the CDR3 is TGTGCCAGCAGCTTAGGCGGTAGCGGGATGCACAATGAGCAGTTCTTC. Residues: CASSLGGSGMHNEQFF.